Listed below are T cell receptor beta chains from one sample, sequenced in a study of blood T cell repertoires in COVID-19. The protocol was immunoSEQ multiplex PCR, while the TCRdb copy is restricted to in-frame clones and leaves out a portion. The sample shows about 340,000 clones, approximately 91% of them seen only once. Material for sequencing was peripheral blood. The receptors originated from a woman in her seventies with COVID-19, enrolled during active disease. Each CDR3 is given with its conserved first and last residue. The D gene is left open where the match is weak. The size field is filled for only some rows; it gives once, few, many or a size class.

d_gene: -; j_gene: TRBJ1-5; abundance: -; v_gene: TRBV10-2; CDR3aa: CASSESSLNQPQHF; CDR3nt: TGCGCCAGCAGTGAGTCTTCCCTTAATCAGCCCCAGCATTTT
d_gene: -; j_gene: TRBJ1-1; abundance: -; v_gene: TRBV7-9; CDR3aa: CASSPQGTGTEAFF; CDR3nt: TGTGCCAGCAGCCCGCAGGGGACGGGCACTGAAGCTTTCTTT
d_gene: -; j_gene: TRBJ1-2; abundance: -; v_gene: TRBV4-1; CDR3aa: CASSHPGRPDGYTF; CDR3nt: TGCGCCAGCAGCCACCCGGGTAGGCCAGATGGCTACACCTTC
d_gene: -; j_gene: TRBJ2-2; abundance: -; v_gene: TRBV14; CDR3aa: CASSAPLRGELFF; CDR3nt: TGTGCCAGCAGCGCTCCCCTCCGGGGGGAGCTGTTTTTT
d_gene: TRBD1; j_gene: TRBJ1-5; abundance: once; v_gene: TRBV7-2; CDR3aa: CASSLAQGVFRNQPQHF; CDR3nt: TGTGCCAGCAGCTTAGCCCAGGGGGTGTTTCGCAATCAGCCCCAGCATTTT
d_gene: -; j_gene: TRBJ2-3; abundance: -; v_gene: TRBV7-2; CDR3aa: CASRKRLAGTDTQYF; CDR3nt: TGTGCCAGCAGGAAGAGACTTGCAGGCACAGATACGCAGTATTTT
d_gene: -; j_gene: TRBJ2-3; abundance: -; v_gene: TRBV10-1; CDR3aa: CASRATRQGTQYF; CDR3nt: TGCGCCAGCAGAGCGACCCGGCAGGGTACGCAGTATTTT
d_gene: TRBD1; j_gene: TRBJ1-2; abundance: few; v_gene: TRBV7-8; CDR3aa: CASSLAGQANYGYTF; CDR3nt: TGTGCCAGCAGCTTAGCCGGACAGGCAAACTATGGCTACACCTTC
d_gene: TRBD2; j_gene: TRBJ2-1; abundance: -; v_gene: TRBV7-2; CDR3aa: CASSFPLGLAGYNEQFF; CDR3nt: TGTGCCAGCAGCTTCCCCTTGGGACTAGCGGGGTACAATGAGCAGTTCTTC
d_gene: -; j_gene: TRBJ1-5; abundance: -; v_gene: TRBV9; CDR3aa: CASSPQGGTNQPQHF; CDR3nt: TGTGCCAGCAGCCCCCAGGGTGGGACTAATCAGCCCCAGCATTTT
d_gene: TRBD2; j_gene: TRBJ2-3; abundance: -; v_gene: TRBV2; CDR3aa: CASKRRTSGVSDTQYF; CDR3nt: TGTGCCAGCAAGAGGAGGACTAGCGGGGTTTCAGATACGCAGTATTTT
d_gene: TRBD1; j_gene: TRBJ1-5; abundance: -; v_gene: TRBV19; CDR3aa: CASTDRVNQPQHF; CDR3nt: TGTGCCAGCACCGACAGGGTCAATCAGCCCCAGCATTTT
d_gene: -; j_gene: TRBJ1-1; abundance: once; v_gene: TRBV6-5; CDR3aa: CASSYYGPNTEAFF; CDR3nt: TGTGCCAGCAGTTACTACGGTCCGAACACTGAAGCTTTCTTT
d_gene: -; j_gene: TRBJ2-4; abundance: -; v_gene: TRBV24-1; CDR3aa: CATGDHLNIQYF; CDR3nt: TGTGCCACCGGAGATCATTTAAACATTCAGTACTTC
d_gene: TRBD2; j_gene: TRBJ2-3; abundance: once; v_gene: TRBV29-1; CDR3aa: CSVEGGLAGAPSTDTQYF; CDR3nt: TGCAGCGTTGAGGGGGGCCTAGCGGGGGCCCCGAGCACAGATACGCAGTATTTT
d_gene: TRBD2; j_gene: TRBJ2-1; abundance: once; v_gene: TRBV7-9; CDR3aa: CASKAGTYNEQFF; CDR3nt: TGTGCCAGCAAAGCGGGAACCTACAATGAGCAGTTCTTC
d_gene: -; j_gene: TRBJ1-1; abundance: many; v_gene: TRBV19; CDR3aa: CASSAKYGTIEAFF; CDR3nt: TGTGCCAGTAGTGCCAAGTACGGGACAATTGAAGCTTTCTTT
d_gene: -; j_gene: TRBJ1-2; abundance: -; v_gene: TRBV5-1; CDR3aa: CASSFSFTDYGYTF; CDR3nt: TGCGCCAGCAGCTTTAGCTTTACCGACTATGGCTACACCTTC
d_gene: -; j_gene: TRBJ1-2; abundance: -; v_gene: TRBV10-3; CDR3aa: CAISESTGHHTF; CDR3nt: TGTGCCATCAGTGAGTCCACAGGGCATCACACCTTC
d_gene: -; j_gene: TRBJ1-1; abundance: -; v_gene: TRBV23-1; CDR3aa: CASSRGSVFMEAFF; CDR3nt: TGCGCCAGCAGTCGCGGGTCCGTTTTTATGGAAGCTTTCTTT
d_gene: -; j_gene: TRBJ1-1; abundance: -; v_gene: TRBV27; CDR3aa: CASSLQARGSAFF; CDR3nt: TGTGCCAGCAGTTTACAAGCCAGGGGTTCAGCTTTCTTT
d_gene: -; j_gene: TRBJ1-2; abundance: -; v_gene: TRBV5-6; CDR3aa: CASSLVGSGYGYTF; CDR3nt: TGTGCCAGCAGCTTGGTGGGCTCGGGGTATGGCTACACCTTC
d_gene: TRBD2; j_gene: TRBJ2-7; abundance: once; v_gene: TRBV10-3; CDR3aa: CATSTSGGYEQYF; CDR3nt: TGTGCCACGTCTACTAGCGGGGGCTACGAGCAGTACTTC
d_gene: -; j_gene: TRBJ1-2; abundance: -; v_gene: TRBV7-2; CDR3aa: CASSLRQEVYGYTF; CDR3nt: TGTGCCAGCAGCTTAAGACAGGAGGTCTATGGCTACACCTTC
d_gene: TRBD1; j_gene: TRBJ1-6; abundance: -; v_gene: TRBV18; CDR3aa: CASTGTGGRFDSPLHF; CDR3nt: TGTGCCAGCACGGGGACAGGGGGCCGGTTTGATTCACCCCTCCACTTT
d_gene: TRBD2; j_gene: TRBJ2-7; abundance: few; v_gene: TRBV30; CDR3aa: CAWRDLGGTRYYEQYF; CDR3nt: TGTGCCTGGAGAGACCTAGGTGGGACTAGGTACTACGAGCAGTACTTC
d_gene: TRBD1; j_gene: TRBJ1-2; abundance: once; v_gene: TRBV6-2/TRBV6-3; CDR3aa: CASSDTGEWGYGYTF; CDR3nt: TGTGCCAGCAGTGACACAGGGGAGTGGGGCTATGGCTACACCTTC
d_gene: -; j_gene: TRBJ1-6; abundance: -; v_gene: TRBV18; CDR3aa: CASSPGAGEGSPLHF; CDR3nt: TGTGCCAGCTCACCAGGGGCAGGGGAAGGATCACCCCTCCACTTT
d_gene: -; j_gene: TRBJ2-7; abundance: many; v_gene: TRBV2; CDR3aa: CASTTDRLASYEQYF; CDR3nt: TGTGCCAGCACCACAGACAGGCTCGCCTCCTACGAGCAGTACTTC
d_gene: -; j_gene: TRBJ1-2; abundance: -; v_gene: TRBV7-9; CDR3aa: CASSLAREGGYTF; CDR3nt: TGTGCCAGCAGCTTAGCACGGGAGGGCGGCTACACCTTC
d_gene: TRBD1; j_gene: TRBJ1-1; abundance: -; v_gene: TRBV19; CDR3aa: CASSILPSTGYTEAFF; CDR3nt: TGTGCCAGTAGTATACTACCTTCGACAGGGTACACTGAAGCTTTCTTT
d_gene: -; j_gene: TRBJ2-3; abundance: once; v_gene: TRBV5-6; CDR3aa: CASSLARGTDTQYF; CDR3nt: TGTGCCAGCAGCTTGGCACGGGGCACAGATACGCAGTATTTT
d_gene: -; j_gene: TRBJ1-3; abundance: -; v_gene: TRBV11-2; CDR3aa: CASSHLGTTSGNTIYF; CDR3nt: TGTGCCAGCAGCCATTTGGGGACAACCTCTGGAAACACCATATATTTT
d_gene: -; j_gene: TRBJ1-5; abundance: -; v_gene: TRBV18; CDR3aa: CASSPIQGRDQPQHF; CDR3nt: TGTGCCAGCTCACCTATCCAGGGCAGGGATCAGCCCCAGCATTTT
d_gene: -; j_gene: TRBJ2-3; abundance: -; v_gene: TRBV7-2; CDR3aa: CASSSSRLGGDTQYF; CDR3nt: TGTGCCAGCAGCTCGTCCCGACTCGGAGGGGATACGCAGTATTTT
d_gene: -; j_gene: TRBJ2-6; abundance: once; v_gene: TRBV30; CDR3aa: CAWSFYRTSPSSGANVLTF; CDR3nt: TGTGCCTGGAGTTTCTATAGGACAAGTCCTAGCTCTGGGGCCAACGTCCTGACTTTC
d_gene: -; j_gene: TRBJ1-2; abundance: -; v_gene: TRBV9; CDR3aa: CASSGAGERYGYTF; CDR3nt: TGTGCCAGCAGCGGGGCAGGGGAACGGTATGGCTACACCTTC
d_gene: -; j_gene: TRBJ1-3; abundance: -; v_gene: TRBV6-6; CDR3aa: CASSYGRGGSGNTIYF; CDR3nt: TGTGCCAGCAGTTACGGTCGGGGGGGCTCTGGAAACACCATATATTTT
d_gene: -; j_gene: TRBJ1-2; abundance: -; v_gene: TRBV30; CDR3aa: CAWRAPALYGYTF; CDR3nt: TGTGCCTGGAGGGCCCCCGCCCTCTATGGCTACACCTTC
d_gene: -; j_gene: TRBJ2-5; abundance: -; v_gene: TRBV27; CDR3aa: CASSSRWGEETQYF; CDR3nt: TGTGCCAGCAGTTCCCGGTGGGGCGAGGAGACCCAGTACTTC
d_gene: TRBD1; j_gene: TRBJ2-1; abundance: -; v_gene: TRBV2; CDR3aa: CASRTGSSYNEQFF; CDR3nt: TGTGCCAGCAGGACAGGGAGCTCCTACAATGAGCAGTTCTTC
d_gene: -; j_gene: TRBJ1-5; abundance: -; v_gene: TRBV19; CDR3aa: CASSMGTVINQPQHF; CDR3nt: TGTGCCAGTAGTATGGGGACTGTAATCAATCAGCCCCAGCATTTT